Listed below are T cell receptor beta chains from one sample, sequenced in a study of T cell repertoires in cytomegalovirus infection. In TCRdb, the reads were re-called with MiXCR into one record per CDR3 protein. The repertoire holds some 230,000 distinct CDR3 sequences, with under 25% as singletons. Material for sequencing was CD8+ T cells from PBMCs. These receptors were collected from a human donor in good health (CMV status not recorded). Some clones in this sample may be carry-over from other donors' samples. CDR3s include the opening cysteine and the closing phenylalanine or tryptophan. A D gene is named only where the DNA matches it firmly. Only part of the rows carry a size: once, few, many, or a class if the clone is expanded.

J gene: TRBJ2-1; D gene: TRBD2; clone size: -; V gene: TRBV7-9; CDR3 DNA: TGTGCCAGCAGCTCTCGGACTAGCGGGGGGGCCTATGAGCAGTTCTTC; CDR3 protein: CASSSRTSGGAYEQFF
J gene: TRBJ2-1; D gene: -; clone size: -; V gene: TRBV6-6; CDR3 DNA: TGTGCCAGCAGCCCCAGCGCTAGCGCTGACAATGAGCAGTTCTTC; CDR3 protein: CASSPSASADNEQFF
J gene: TRBJ1-6; D gene: -; clone size: -; V gene: TRBV5-1; CDR3 DNA: TGCGCCAGCAGCTTGGTAACAGTCAGTATGGGGTCACCCCTCCACTTT; CDR3 protein: CASSLVTVSMGSPLHF
J gene: TRBJ1-2; D gene: TRBD1; clone size: many; V gene: TRBV7-2; CDR3 DNA: TGTGCCAGCAGCCCCAGCCTACAGGGGGCGAGCTATGGCTACACCTTC; CDR3 protein: CASSPSLQGASYGYTF
J gene: TRBJ2-7; D gene: -; clone size: many; V gene: TRBV7-2; CDR3 DNA: TGTGCCAGCAGGCACAGAGATCTATCCTACGAGCAGTACTTC; CDR3 protein: CASRHRDLSYEQYF
J gene: TRBJ2-7; D gene: -; clone size: -; V gene: TRBV13; CDR3 DNA: TGTGCCAGCAGCTTCCGGGACTTAGGCCCTAGCGAGCAGTACTTC; CDR3 protein: CASSFRDLGPSEQYF
J gene: TRBJ1-2; D gene: TRBD1; clone size: many; V gene: TRBV27; CDR3 DNA: TGTGCCAGCAGTCCAAGTTGGACAGGGGCACCATATGGCTACACCTTC; CDR3 protein: CASSPSWTGAPYGYTF
J gene: TRBJ2-7; D gene: TRBD2; clone size: few; V gene: TRBV7-9; CDR3 DNA: TGTGCCAGCAGCTTTTCCAGCGGGGGAACCTACGAGCAGTACTTC; CDR3 protein: CASSFSSGGTYEQYF
J gene: TRBJ2-1; D gene: -; clone size: -; V gene: TRBV2; CDR3 DNA: TGTGCCAGCAGTGGGACGGAGAGCTCCTACAATGAGCAGTTCTTC; CDR3 protein: CASSGTESSYNEQFF
J gene: TRBJ2-7; D gene: -; clone size: few; V gene: TRBV7-6; CDR3 DNA: TGTGCCAGCAGCTTCACCGGGACGGTCTCCTACGAGCAGTACTTC; CDR3 protein: CASSFTGTVSYEQYF
J gene: TRBJ1-2; D gene: -; clone size: -; V gene: TRBV27; CDR3 DNA: TGTGCCAGCAGTTTCGATGGTTCGGGGTACTATGGCTACACCTTC; CDR3 protein: CASSFDGSGYYGYTF
J gene: TRBJ1-2; D gene: -; clone size: -; V gene: TRBV28; CDR3 DNA: TGTGCCAGCAGTTTATACGCACAAATTTATGGCTACACCTTC; CDR3 protein: CASSLYAQIYGYTF
J gene: TRBJ2-3; D gene: -; clone size: -; V gene: TRBV10-2; CDR3 DNA: TGCGCCAGCAGAACAAGCGGGTTAAGCACAGATACGCAGTATTTT; CDR3 protein: CASRTSGLSTDTQYF
J gene: TRBJ1-2; D gene: -; clone size: few; V gene: TRBV29-1; CDR3 DNA: TGCAGCGTCAGGATAGCTAACTATGGCTACACCTTC; CDR3 protein: CSVRIANYGYTF
J gene: TRBJ1-2; D gene: -; clone size: -; V gene: TRBV7-9; CDR3 DNA: TGTGCCAGCAGCCCTGCATGGGACTATGGCTACACCTTC; CDR3 protein: CASSPAWDYGYTF
J gene: TRBJ2-6; D gene: TRBD1; clone size: -; V gene: TRBV7-9; CDR3 DNA: TGTGCCAGCAGAGATGGACAGGGGGCTGGGGCCAACGTCCTGACTTTC; CDR3 protein: CASRDGQGAGANVLTF
J gene: TRBJ2-7; D gene: -; clone size: many; V gene: TRBV7-6; CDR3 DNA: TGTGCCAGCAGCTTAGGAGATGACGAGCAGTACTTC; CDR3 protein: CASSLGDDEQYF
J gene: TRBJ1-6; D gene: TRBD1; clone size: medium-sized; V gene: TRBV28; CDR3 DNA: TGTGCCAGCAGTGCACCGGGACAGCGAAATTCACCCCTCCACTTT; CDR3 protein: CASSAPGQRNSPLHF
J gene: TRBJ2-1; D gene: -; clone size: many; V gene: TRBV7-2; CDR3 DNA: TGTGCCAGCAGCTTAAGGCGGACAGACAATGAGCAGTTCTTC; CDR3 protein: CASSLRRTDNEQFF
J gene: TRBJ2-7; D gene: -; clone size: many; V gene: TRBV28; CDR3 DNA: TGTGCCAGCAGCCGGCTCGCTTTCTACGAGCAGTACTTC; CDR3 protein: CASSRLAFYEQYF
J gene: TRBJ2-1; D gene: -; clone size: -; V gene: TRBV6-5; CDR3 DNA: TGTGCCAGCAGTTCCGGGACTGTCTCCTACAATGAGCAGTTCTTC; CDR3 protein: CASSSGTVSYNEQFF
J gene: TRBJ2-3; D gene: TRBD1; clone size: -; V gene: TRBV7-3; CDR3 DNA: TGTGCCAGCAGCGGGGGGACAGGGGACACAGATACGCAGTATTTT; CDR3 protein: CASSGGTGDTDTQYF
J gene: TRBJ1-5; D gene: -; clone size: few; V gene: TRBV28; CDR3 DNA: TGTGCCACCCTGGGGGGTAATCAGCCCCAGCATTTT; CDR3 protein: CATLGGNQPQHF
J gene: TRBJ2-7; D gene: TRBD1; clone size: -; V gene: TRBV7-9; CDR3 DNA: TGTGCCGCTGGGACAGGGATCAACGAGCAGTACTTC; CDR3 protein: CAAGTGINEQYF
J gene: TRBJ2-7; D gene: TRBD2; clone size: few; V gene: TRBV25-1; CDR3 DNA: TGTGCCAGCAGTGAATGGGGGGGGAGCCACGAGCAGTACTTC; CDR3 protein: CASSEWGGSHEQYF
J gene: TRBJ2-7; D gene: -; clone size: -; V gene: TRBV28; CDR3 DNA: TGTGCCAGCAGTTTTTCCAACTCCTACGAGCAGTACTTC; CDR3 protein: CASSFSNSYEQYF
J gene: TRBJ2-1; D gene: -; clone size: few; V gene: TRBV5-1; CDR3 DNA: TGCGCCAGCAGCTTGAAACGGGGGCCGTTCAGCTCCTACAATGAGCAGTTCTTC; CDR3 protein: CASSLKRGPFSSYNEQFF
J gene: TRBJ2-1; D gene: -; clone size: few; V gene: TRBV2; CDR3 DNA: TGTGCCAGCAGTGAAGTCCTTTACAATGAGCAGTTCTTC; CDR3 protein: CASSEVLYNEQFF
J gene: TRBJ2-1; D gene: -; clone size: -; V gene: TRBV7-6; CDR3 DNA: TGTGCCAGCAGCTTATCCGGGTCTGGGAATGGGCAGTTCTTC; CDR3 protein: CASSLSGSGNGQFF
J gene: TRBJ2-7; D gene: TRBD2; clone size: many; V gene: TRBV6-2/TRBV6-3; CDR3 DNA: TGTGCCAGCAGTTACGAAGCGGGGGGATCCTACGAGCAGTACTTC; CDR3 protein: CASSYEAGGSYEQYF
J gene: TRBJ2-1; D gene: TRBD1; clone size: many; V gene: TRBV19; CDR3 DNA: TGTGCCAGTAGTATCGGAGGACAGGGGTACAATGAGCAGTTCTTC; CDR3 protein: CASSIGGQGYNEQFF